The 29 T cell receptor beta chains listed next were all sequenced from one sample in a study of T cells in Graves' hyperthyroidism and ophthalmopathy. RNA transcripts gave rise to amplified TCR beta CDR3 regions. Primed by the HTBI set, a first-round RT-PCR was run on the TCR CDR3. MiXCR, applied by TCRdb to the multiplex PCR reads, yields one record per CDR3 protein. The sample contains about 210,000 distinct CDR3 sequences, 15% to 20% of which appear only once. The sample taken for sequencing was blood. The receptors originated from a man aged 45-60 years with Graves' hyperthyroidism.

This clonotype was picked up many times. The chain uses TRBV7-9 and TRBJ1-1; D remains unclear. Trimming pared 7 bases from V and 0 bases from J, leaving 15 bases between. Germline loops: CDR1 SEHNR, CDR2 FQNEAQ (reference sequence). The CDR3 is 15 residues long. The CDR3 sequence is CASMGKRRMNTEAFF. Written as DNA, the CDR3 is TGTGCCAGCATGGGAAAACGGAGAATGAACACTGAAGCTTTCTTT.

This rearrangement joins TRBV4-2 to TRBJ2-3, with 8 nucleotides matching TRBD2. The ends lost 2 bases at V and 4 bases at J; junction bases unmatched: 8. Germline V gives CDR1 LGHNA, CDR2 YNFKEQ. There are 16 residues in the CDR3. Here the CDR3 DNA reads TGTGCCAGCAGCCAATCCCCGGGAGGGTACGCAGATACGCAGTATTTT. Residues: CASSQSPGGYADTQYF.

This clonotype was recorded once. The chain employs TRBV5-1 and TRBJ2-3; perhaps TRBD1 as D (5 bases). This CDR3 has 14 amino acids. V lost 4 bases and J lost 1, with 10 bases in between. Germline V CDR1 and CDR2: SGHRS, YFSETQ. CDR3 bases: TGCGCCAGCAGCGGACAAGATCGCACAGATACGCAGTATTTT. As protein: CASSGQDRTDTQYF.

This clonotype occurred a few times. This chain uses TRBV7-2 with TRBJ2-4, with 15 bases aligning to TRBD2. V lost 5 bases, J lost 7 bases, and 9 bases stayed unmatched. CDR3 size: 17 residues. The germline V gene encodes CDR1 SGHTA and CDR2 FQGNSA. DNA of the CDR3: TGTGCCAGCAGCCCCTGGACTAGCGGGGGGGGGCTGAACATTCAGTACTTC. Residues: CASSPWTSGGGLNIQYF.

This clonotype has ten or more counts. The V and J genes are TRBV20-1 and TRBJ1-5; possible D gene TRBD1, 5 bases. Trimming cost V 4 bases and J 7 bases, with 20 bases left between them. The CDR3 covers 15 residues. The germline CDR1 and CDR2 sequences are DFQATT and SNEGSKA (reference sequence). The CDR3 spells CSAKGETIPGQPQHF. The CDR3 nucleotides are TGCAGTGCTAAAGGGGAGACCATTCCAGGACAGCCCCAGCATTTT.

J is TRBJ1-1 and V is TRBV9; D ambiguous. CDR1 is SGDLS, CDR2 YYNGEE, per germline. V gave up 4 bases and J gave up 8 bases, with 9 bases separating them. This CDR3 has 11 residues. In DNA form, the CDR3 reads TGTGCCAGCAGCCCGCTAGGAGAAGCTTTCTTT. It specifies CASSPLGEAFF.

This clonotype was detected only once. The chain recombines TRBV29-1 with TRBJ2-1, with D possibly TRBD1 on 5 matching bases. The germline V and J ends were trimmed by 4 bases and 7 bases, with 8 bases remaining between them. Looked up from germline, CDR1 is SQVTM and CDR2 is ANQGSEA. CDR3 length: 11 residues. CDR3 sequence reads: CSVVRGNEQFF. CDR3 bases: TGCAGCGTTGTAAGGGGTAATGAGCAGTTCTTC.

This clonotype was detected ten times or more. The V call is TRBV11-2, the J call TRBJ2-3; D perhaps matches TRBD1 (5 bases). Trimming cost V 1 base and J 4 bases, with 9 bases left between them. The V gene's germline CDR1 is SGHAT and CDR2 FQNNGV. The CDR3 runs 14 residues. The CDR3 DNA is TGTGCCAGCAGCTTAGCCCAGGGCCCAGATACGCAGTATTTT. Its translation is CASSLAQGPDTQYF.

This clonotype was detected many times. The genes are TRBV2 and TRBJ2-1, with D possibly being TRBD2 (5 bases). The CDR3 sequence is 14 residues long. V lost 2 bases and J 3 bases, leaving 8 bases between the germline ends. The V gene's germline CDR1 is SNHLY and CDR2 FYNNEI. The DNA for the CDR3 is TGTGCCAGCAGTGAAATGGGGAGCTACAATGAGCAGTTCTTC. This sequence encodes CASSEMGSYNEQFF.

The chain links TRBV6-2 or TRBV6-3 to TRBJ2-2, with 10 bases aligning to TRBD2. Per germline, CDR1 MNHEY and CDR2 SVGEGT. J lost 5 bases, V lost 2 bases, and 5 bases had no gene match. The CDR3 totals 16 residues. As DNA, the CDR3 is TGTGCCAGCAGTTACGAGGGACTAGCGCTTACCGGGGAGCTGTTTTTT. Amino acids: CASSYEGLALTGELFF.

This sequence joins TRBV6-2 or TRBV6-3 and TRBJ2-7, with 8 positions matching TRBD2. The CDR3 consists of 14 residues. Trimming took 10 bases from V and 4 from J; bases not matched to a gene: 12. Looked up from germline, CDR1 is MNHEY and CDR2 is SVGEGT. CDR3 sequence (DNA): TGTGCCACCTCGACGCAAGCGGGAGCGTACGAGCAGTACTTC. It codes for CATSTQAGAYEQYF.

This clonotype has a count of ten or more. The V gene is TRBV12-3 or TRBV12-4, the J gene TRBJ2-1, with a possible D match to TRBD1 (6 bases). The V and J ends lost 3 bases and 5 bases respectively, with 11 bases between them. The CDR3 spans 14 residues. The CDR3 DNA reads TGTGCCAGCAGTTTCCAGGGGATTAACAATGAGCAGTTCTTC. Encoded protein: CASSFQGINNEQFF.

This clonotype was seen only a few times. V is TRBV7-9 and J is TRBJ1-2; the match to TRBD1 covers 7 bases. With 4 bases clipped from V and 4 bases from J, the junction kept 3 bases outside the gene matches. The CDR3 length is 13 residues. CDR1 and CDR2 from the germline V gene are SEHNR and FQNEAQ (reference sequence). CDR3 sequence reads: CASSSDRRYGYTF. In DNA form, the CDR3 reads TGTGCCAGCAGCTCGGACAGGCGCTATGGCTACACCTTC. Full variable domain (outside the CDR3, taken from reference TRBV7-9 and TRBJ1-2): DTGVSQNPRHKITKRGQNVTFRCDPISEHNRLYWYRQTLGQGPEFLTYFQNEAQLEKSRLLSDRFSAERPKGSFSTLEIQRTEQGDSAMYLCASSSDRRYGYTFGSGTRLTVV.

The chain employs TRBV5-1 and TRBJ2-1; 12 positions agree with TRBD2. The germline V gene has CDR1 SGHRS and CDR2 YFSETQ. CDR3 length equals 19 residues. V was pared by 1 base and J by 6 bases, with 14 bases of the junction left unmatched. The CDR3 loop is CASSLMMTSGRVGLNEQFF. CDR3 DNA sequence: TGCGCCAGCAGCTTGATGATGACTAGCGGGAGAGTTGGACTCAATGAGCAGTTCTTC.

This clonotype was detected many times. The chain couples TRBV20-1 to TRBJ2-4; tentative D call: TRBD1 (6 bases). This CDR3 has 20 residues. V was cut by 1 base and J by 0 bases, with 25 bases left in between. The germline gives CDR1 DFQATT, CDR2 SNEGSKA (reference sequence). The CDR3 here is CSARAFRGSHPTLAKNIQYF. In nucleotides, the CDR3 is TGCAGTGCTAGAGCTTTCAGGGGATCCCACCCCACGCTAGCCAAAAACATTCAGTACTTC.

This clonotype showed up just a few times. The chain couples TRBV2 to TRBJ2-1; D perhaps matches TRBD2 (6 bases). The germline CDR1 and CDR2 sequences are SNHLY and FYNNEI. This CDR3 has 15 amino acids. V lost 6 bases, J lost 8 bases, and 20 bases lay in between. The DNA of the CDR3 is TGTGCCAGCAGCAAAGAGACTAGGGTGGTCGATGAGCAGTTCTTC. Translating gives CASSKETRVVDEQFF.

This clonotype has more than one count but fewer than ten. V is TRBV20-1 and J is TRBJ2-2; 8 bases are a match to TRBD1. CDR1 and CDR2 from the germline V gene are DFQATT and SNEGSKA (reference sequence). V was clipped by 6 bases and J by 5 bases; unmatched bases: 8. CDR3 length: 14 amino acids. The CDR3 spells CSATAQGGTGELFF. In nucleotides, the CDR3 is TGCAGTGCCACGGCACAGGGGGGAACCGGGGAGCTGTTTTTT.

This chain joins TRBV11-2 and TRBJ2-3; TRBD2 matches 10 bases. The CDR3 totals 18 residues. Germline V CDR1 and CDR2: SGHAT, FQNNGV. V shed 6 bases, J shed 2 bases, and the junction held 14 bases outside the gene matches. The CDR3 reads CASRGLTSGPTYTDTQYF. CDR3 in DNA: TGTGCCAGCAGGGGTCTGACTAGCGGGCCTACCTACACAGATACGCAGTATTTT.

This clonotype showed up many times. The V gene is TRBV6-2 or TRBV6-3, the J gene TRBJ1-3; TRBD1 agrees at 7 bases. Losses at the gene ends were 2 bases for V and 2 bases for J; bases not matched to a gene: 15. This CDR3 region has 19 residues. Germline V gives CDR1 MNHEY, CDR2 SVGEGT. As DNA, the CDR3 is TGTGCCAGCAGTTACGGACCACGTCGATCGACAGGGACTGGAAACACCATATATTTT. Encoded protein: CASSYGPRRSTGTGNTIYF.

This clonotype was detected ten times or more. CDR3 region: CSAWASGSRYEQYF. The CDR3 bases are TGCAGCGCGTGGGCTAGCGGGAGTCGGTACGAGCAGTACTTC. The V call is TRBV29-1, the J call TRBJ2-7, with 10 bases lining up with TRBD2. V trimming: 7 bases; J trimming: 4 bases; junction bases outside the gene matches: 10. The CDR3 runs 14 residues. Germline V gives CDR1 SQVTM, CDR2 ANQGSEA.

This chain links TRBV19 with TRBJ1-2, with 7 bases matching TRBD1. This CDR3 is built from 13 residues. In germline, CDR1 is LNHDA, CDR2 SQIVND (reference sequence). The ends lost 5 bases at V and 8 bases at J; junction bases unmatched: 8. The CDR3 sequence is CASSQGDSMGYTF. CDR3 nucleotides: TGTGCCAGTAGTCAAGGGGACAGCATGGGCTACACCTTC.

This clonotype has at least ten counts. V usage is TRBV7-9 and J usage is TRBJ2-1, with a possible D match to TRBD2 (6 bases). V was cut by 1 base and J by 5 bases, with 12 bases left in between. Germline V lookup: CDR1 SEHNR, CDR2 FQNEAQ (reference sequence). The CDR3 contains 15 residues. CDR3 residues: CASSLVPGVDNEQFF. The CDR3 nucleotides read TGTGCCAGCAGCTTAGTACCGGGAGTGGACAATGAGCAGTTCTTC. The full variable domain, rest sourced from reference TRBV7-9 and TRBJ2-1, is DTGVSQNPRHKITKRGQNVTFRCDPISEHNRLYWYRQTLGQGPEFLTYFQNEAQLEKSRLLSDRFSAERPKGSFSTLEIQRTEQGDSAMYLCASSLVPGVDNEQFFGPGTRLTVL.

In this sample, this clonotype turned up many times. The V call is TRBV7-2, the J call TRBJ2-1; 8 positions agree with TRBD2. The CDR3 loop spans 15 amino acids. The germline gives CDR1 SGHTA, CDR2 FQGNSA. Trimming at V came to 3 bases and at J to 7 bases, leaving 8 bases not matched to a gene. The CDR3 sequence is CASSLLSGGWNEQFF. The CDR3 region has the DNA TGTGCCAGCAGCTTGTTATCGGGAGGGTGGAATGAGCAGTTCTTC.

This clonotype has at least ten counts. This chain uses TRBV9 with TRBJ2-7, with TRBD2 matching 7 bases. CDR3 length equals 14 residues. V lost 4 bases to trimming and J lost 1 base; unmatched junction nucleotides: 5. The V gene's germline CDR1 is SGDLS and CDR2 YYNGEE. The CDR3 protein is CASSPRGGSYEQYF. The DNA for the CDR3 is TGTGCCAGCAGCCCCCGCGGGGGTTCCTACGAGCAGTACTTC.

The rearrangement uses TRBV28 and TRBJ2-1; tentative D call: TRBD2 (6 bases). Trimming cost V 5 bases and J 6 bases, with 14 bases left between them. The CDR3 spans 14 residues. Per germline, CDR1 MDHEN and CDR2 SYDVKM. The CDR3 DNA reads TGTGCCAGCAGTCCGGAGGAGGGCCGCAATGAGCAGTTCTTC. Protein product: CASSPEEGRNEQFF.

This clonotype was seen only a few times. The chain joins TRBV7-9 to TRBJ2-1; 10 bases match TRBD1. This CDR3 is 17 amino acids long. Germline V gene data show CDR1 as SEHNR and CDR2 as FQNEAQ (reference sequence). J was trimmed by 4 bases and V by 1 base; bases with no gene match: 7. The CDR3 DNA follows: TGTGCCAGCAGCTTAGGATATGGGACAGGGGTGTACAATGAGCAGTTCTTC. It is translated as CASSLGYGTGVYNEQFF.

This clonotype has just a few counts. The chain couples TRBV5-1 to TRBJ1-5; D remains ambiguous. The germline V gene encodes CDR1 SGHRS and CDR2 YFSETQ. Deletions cut 2 bases from V and 6 bases from J, with 12 bases between. The length of the CDR3 is 14 residues. The CDR3 DNA reads TGCGCCAGCAGCTTTTCTGAGGGAGGTCAGCCCCAGCATTTT. Amino acids: CASSFSEGGQPQHF. The full variable domain, its missing parts supplied by reference TRBV5-1 and TRBJ1-5, is KAGVTQTPRYLIKTRGQQVTLSCSPISGHRSVSWYQQTPGQGLQFLFEYFSETQRNKGNFPGRFSGRQFSNSRSEMNVSTLELGDSALYLCASSFSEGGQPQHFGDGTRLSIL.

This clonotype was seen at least ten times. The rearrangement links TRBV9 to TRBJ2-1; 7 nucleotides align to TRBD2. The CDR3 has 15 amino acids. The J segment lost 2 bases and the V segment lost 0 bases, leaving 2 bases of the junction unmatched. Germline lookup yields CDR1 SGDLS and CDR2 YYNGEE. CDR3 sequence: CASSVDGRTYNEQFF. The CDR3 DNA reads as TGTGCCAGCAGCGTAGACGGGAGGACCTACAATGAGCAGTTCTTC.

This clonotype has ten or more counts. The gene calls are TRBV3-1 and TRBJ2-7, with D unresolved. Trimming took 2 bases from V and 0 from J, leaving 8 bases between them. Per germline, CDR1 LGHDT and CDR2 YNNKEL (reference sequence). CDR3 size: 14 residues. CDR3 residues: CASSQLLNSYEQYF. CDR3 DNA sequence: TGTGCCAGCAGCCAACTACTTAACTCCTACGAGCAGTACTTC.